This TCR beta chain is drawn from a study of regulatory T cells in long-lasting Graves disease. Whole-study findings and limits: Newly diagnosed disease favored TRBV20-1 and TRBJ2-1 over persistent disease.

Germline V gene sequence: CDR1 MNHEY, CDR2 SVGEGT. V was clipped by 5 bases and J by 5 bases; unmatched bases: 2. This CDR3 comprises 12 residues. Building the TCR beta libraries relied on iRepertoire HTBI primers, and CDR3 regions underwent Arm-PCR. TCRdb used MiXCR to reprocess the multiplex PCR reads, holding one entry per CDR3 protein. This sample has approximately 400,000 distinct CDR3 sequences, with 15% to 18% found just once. This clonotype was found a few times. Its antigen remains unidentified. This sample's time point: newly diagnosed GD, antithyroid drugs for less than 3 months. Making the TCR library involved RNA that had been extracted from PBMCs.

The sequence was collected from a female donor with Graves disease. Sequenced here: peripheral blood mononuclear cells (PBMCs), sampled at new diagnosis, from a patient treated with antithyroid drugs. The V call is TRBV6-2 or TRBV6-3, the J call TRBJ1-2; 7 bases line up with TRBD1. The CDR3 is CASSTTGYGYTF. CDR3 nucleotide sequence: TGTGCCAGCAGTACGACAGGGTATGGCTACACCTTC.